Shown below are 21 T cell receptor beta chains from a single sample sequenced in a study of a mutant IDH1 vaccine in newly diagnosed glioma. Assay: immunoSEQ multiplex PCR; the TCRdb copy retains only in-frame clones and omits some. The sample has approximately 82,000 clones, 65% to 90% seen once; the top ten hold about 2.2%. The antigens these receptors bind are not known. The time point is: week 23, last vaccination. One vaccine dose held 300 ug of mutant IDH1 20-mer peptide and came with topical imiquimod. Source: PBMCs, taken from a glioma patient whose treatment included an IDH1 peptide vaccine. These receptors were taken from a man under 40 with glioma. Some clones in this sample may be carry-over from other donors' samples.

This rearrangement joins TRBV5-3 to TRBJ1-5; TRBD1 agrees at 10 bases. TRBV5-3 is marked as an open reading frame, function uncertain. The CDR3 has 18 residues. The trim removed 3 bases at V and 2 bases at J, leaving 11 bases unmatched. The DNA of the CDR3 is TGTGCCAGAAGCTCATCCCGACAGGGGGCAGCGGGCAATCAGCCCCAGCATTTT. Translation: CARSSSRQGAAGNQPQHF.

In this sample, this clone turned up a few times. The J gene is TRBJ1-3, the V gene TRBV2; D gene uncertain. V lost 6 bases and J lost 1, with 10 bases in between. The CDR3 spans 14 residues. Germline loops: CDR1 SNHLY, CDR2 FYNNEI. The CDR3 region has the DNA TGTGCCAGCAGCGCCCAGTTATCTGGAAACACCATATATTTT. It yields the protein CASSAQLSGNTIYF.

The rearrangement uses TRBV5-6 and TRBJ2-1; perhaps TRBD1 as D (6 bases). The V end lost 7 bases, the J end lost 5 bases, and 16 bases lay between the germline ends. This CDR3 spans 14 amino acids. Germline CDR1 is SGHDT and CDR2 is YYEEEE. The CDR3 spells CASFTGSTHNEQFF. The CDR3 DNA reads as TGTGCCAGCTTTACAGGGAGTACTCACAATGAGCAGTTCTTC.

The chain carries TRBV2 and TRBJ1-2; 8 nucleotides line up with TRBD1. The CDR3 has 12 amino acids. V lost 8 bases and J lost 4; bases outside the gene matches: 3. Germline V gives CDR1 SNHLY, CDR2 FYNNEI. The CDR3 loop is CASATGAYGYTF. The DNA for the CDR3 is TGTGCCAGCGCGACAGGGGCCTATGGCTACACCTTC.

This chain joins TRBV25-1 and TRBJ2-7; 8 bases align to TRBD1. The CDR3 is 14 amino acids. Trimming at V came to 5 bases and at J to 3 bases, leaving 6 bases not matched to a gene. Germline V gene data show CDR1 as MGHDK and CDR2 as SYGVNS. CDR3 bases: TGTGCCAGCAGTTTCAGGGACAGGCTCTACGAGCAGTACTTC. Its protein product is CASSFRDRLYEQYF.

This clone was observed once. This chain joins TRBV27 and TRBJ2-7; 9 bases line up with TRBD2. This CDR3 region has 16 residues. V lost 5 bases to trimming and J lost 6 bases; unmatched junction nucleotides: 14. CDR1 and CDR2 (germline): MNHEY, SMNVEV (reference sequence). The CDR3 DNA follows: TGTGCCAGCAGTCGTATCAGGGCTAGCGGGATCGTCGAGCAGTACTTC. The encoded protein is CASSRIRASGIVEQYF.

The sample holds one count of this clone. This chain links TRBV6-4 with TRBJ2-5; 8 positions agree with TRBD1. The germline CDR1 and CDR2 sequences are MRHNA and SNTAGT. CDR3 length equals 17 residues. V shed 6 bases and J 4 bases; nucleotides not matched to a gene: 16. In nucleotides, the CDR3 is TGTGCCAGCAGAGTCCTCGAAGGACAGGGAGTGACAGAGACCCAGTACTTC. Protein sequence: CASRVLEGQGVTETQYF.

The chain is built from TRBV30 and TRBJ2-3; maybe TRBD2 (6 bases). Trimming removed 5 bases from V and 4 bases from J, with 10 bases in between. Per the germline V gene, CDR1 is GTSNPN and CDR2 is SVGIG (reference sequence). There are 12 residues in the CDR3. CDR3 coding DNA: TGTGCCTGGGCCTGGGGGGCAGATACGCAGTATTTT. This sequence encodes CAWAWGADTQYF.

The rearrangement links TRBV30 to TRBJ1-5, with D possibly being TRBD1 (5 bases). This CDR3 spans 14 amino acids. V lost 3 bases and J lost 1, with 10 bases in between. Germline CDR1 reads GTSNPN; CDR2 reads SVGIG (reference sequence). The CDR3 nucleotides read TGTGCCTGGAGCTGGGGGGAGAGCAATCAGCCCCAGCATTTT. It specifies CAWSWGESNQPQHF. Full variable domain (rest looked up from reference TRBV30 and TRBJ1-5): SQTIHQWPATLVQPVGSPLSLECTVEGTSNPNLYWYRQAAGRGLQLLFYSVGIGQISSEVPQNLSASRPQDRQFILSSKKLLLSDSGFYLCAWSWGESNQPQHFGDGTRLSIL.

The rearrangement uses TRBV29-1 and TRBJ2-7, with a weak D call TRBD2 (6 bases). Germline CDR1 SQVTM, CDR2 ANQGSEA. The germline V and J ends were trimmed by 6 bases and 0 bases, with 15 bases remaining between them. This CDR3 region has 14 residues. The DNA for the CDR3 is TGCAGCGTCGGAGGGACCCCGAGCTCCTACGAGCAGTACTTC. It is translated as CSVGGTPSSYEQYF.

This clone has only one observation. The chain combines TRBV5-6 with TRBJ1-2; D uncertain. The CDR3 runs to 18 residues. V was trimmed by 4 bases and J by 1 base, leaving 23 bases between them. Germline-derived CDR1 and CDR2 are SGHDT and YYEEEE. The CDR3 coding sequence is TGTGCCAGCAGCCCGGACTCTTATGGCAGATACTATAACTATGGCTACACCTTC. Translating it yields CASSPDSYGRYYNYGYTF.

CDR3 DNA: TGTGCCAGCAACCTTTTCAGAGAAGCTTTCTTT. It codes for CASNLFREAFF. The chain recombines TRBV6-5 with TRBJ1-1; D unresolved. Germline V gene sequence: CDR1 MNHEY, CDR2 SVGAGI. The CDR3 has 11 amino acids. V lost 7 bases and J 8 bases, leaving 11 bases between the germline ends.

In its sample, this clone was seen a few times. The genes are TRBV4-3 and TRBJ2-5; perhaps TRBD2 as D (6 bases). Trimming removed 3 bases at V and 5 bases at J, with 10 bases between. Germline V gives CDR1 LGHNA, CDR2 YSLEER. The CDR3 runs 13 residues. CDR3 residues: CASSQISGETQYF. CDR3 nucleotide sequence: TGCGCCAGCAGCCAGATAAGCGGGGAGACCCAGTACTTC.

This clone appeared once. The chain links TRBV7-3 to TRBJ1-2; tentatively, D is TRBD1 (5 bases). The CDR3 has 14 amino acids. V dropped 7 bases and J dropped 4 bases, with 16 bases sitting between them. Germline CDR1 is SGHTA and CDR2 is FQGTGA. The CDR3: CASTVTIRGYGYTF. The CDR3 region has the DNA TGTGCCAGCACCGTGACAATAAGGGGCTATGGCTACACCTTC.

The V call is TRBV19, the J call TRBJ2-7; 14 positions agree with TRBD2. V was clipped by 5 bases and J by 5 bases; unmatched bases: 5. Germline V gene sequence: CDR1 LNHDA, CDR2 SQIVND (reference sequence). The CDR3 has 15 residues. CDR3 in DNA: TGTGCCAGTAGTCGTCAGGGACTAGCGGGAGACGAGCAGTACTTC. It encodes CASSRQGLAGDEQYF.

This sequence joins TRBV29-1 and TRBJ2-1, with 7 bases identical to TRBD1. Per the germline V gene, CDR1 is SQVTM and CDR2 is ANQGSEA. V was pared by 7 bases and J by 6 bases, with 3 bases of the junction left unmatched. The CDR3 covers 11 residues. For the CDR3, the DNA is TGCAGCGCGGGACAGCGCAATGAGCAGTTCTTC. Protein product: CSAGQRNEQFF.

This CDR3 is CASSVWALGSYGYTF. The CDR3 region has the DNA TGTGCCAGCAGCGTGTGGGCCCTGGGGTCCTATGGCTACACCTTC. This chain links TRBV9 with TRBJ1-2; D ambiguous. V lost 2 bases, J lost 4 bases, and 15 bases lay in between. Germline CDR1 is SGDLS and CDR2 is YYNGEE. The CDR3 is 15 amino acids.

The chain is built from TRBV5-1 and TRBJ2-7, with TRBD2 matching over 7 bases. The CDR3 length is 14 residues. Trimming took 5 bases from V and 3 from J; bases not matched to a gene: 8. CDR1 is SGHRS, CDR2 YFSETQ, per germline. The CDR3 nucleotides are TGCGCCAGCAGAAATGAGCGGGGTTACTACGAGCAGTACTTC. Translating it yields CASRNERGYYEQYF.

In this sample, this clone turned up a few times. CDR3 nucleotide sequence: TGTGCCAGCAGCCTCTCACAGGGGAGAGCTTTCTTT. It codes for CASSLSQGRAFF. V usage is TRBV5-4 and J usage is TRBJ1-1, with TRBD1 identical over 7 bases. The CDR3 extends over 12 amino acids. The V gene end was trimmed by 4 bases and the J gene end by 10 bases; junction bases not matched to a gene: 7. Germline V lookup: CDR1 SGHNT, CDR2 YYREEE (reference sequence).

The chain has TRBV2 and TRBJ1-6, with D unresolved. The CDR3 extends over 16 amino acids. Germline CDR1 reads SNHLY; CDR2 reads FYNNEI. The V end lost 2 bases, the J end lost 7 bases, and 15 bases lay between the germline ends. CDR3 nucleotides: TGTGCCAGCAGTGAAAGTGTAGGGAGGTGGAATTCACCCCTCCACTTT. Amino acid sequence: CASSESVGRWNSPLHF.

The chain carries TRBV19 and TRBJ1-2, with a possible D match to TRBD1 (5 bases). Germline V gives CDR1 LNHDA, CDR2 SQIVND (reference sequence). The CDR3 length is 13 residues. The germline V and J ends were trimmed by 1 base and 2 bases, with 5 bases remaining between them. CDR3 sequence reads: CASSIGGNYGYTF. The DNA of the CDR3 is TGTGCCAGTAGTATAGGGGGGAACTATGGCTACACCTTC.